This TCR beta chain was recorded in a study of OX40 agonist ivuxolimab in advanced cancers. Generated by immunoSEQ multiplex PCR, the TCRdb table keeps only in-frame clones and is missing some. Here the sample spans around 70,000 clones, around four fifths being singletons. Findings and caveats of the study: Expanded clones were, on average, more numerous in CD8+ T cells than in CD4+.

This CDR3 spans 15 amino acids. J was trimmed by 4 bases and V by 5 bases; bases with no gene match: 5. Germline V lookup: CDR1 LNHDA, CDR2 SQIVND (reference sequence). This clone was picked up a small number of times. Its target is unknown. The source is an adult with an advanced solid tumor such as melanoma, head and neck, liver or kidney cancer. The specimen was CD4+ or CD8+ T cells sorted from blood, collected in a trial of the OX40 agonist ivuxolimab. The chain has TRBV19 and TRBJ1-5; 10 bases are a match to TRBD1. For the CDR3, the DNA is TGTGCCAGTAGTCAACCGGGACAGGGGAATCAGCCCCAGCATTTT. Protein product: CASSQPGQGNQPQHF.